Shown below are 22 T cell receptor beta chains from a single sample sequenced in a study of shared clonotypes between healthy human individuals. TCRdb's copy holds only in-frame clones and misses some; the assay was immunoSEQ multiplex PCR. Seen here are 1,500,000 or so clones, approximately 97% observed once, and the top ten hold approximately 1.1%. Specimen: naive CD4+ T cells sorted from blood. Documented subset: CD45RA+ positively selected. Every receptor here comes from a man younger than 45 in good health.

This chain links TRBV6-6 with TRBJ2-3; no clear D. CDR1 is MNHNY and CDR2 is SVGAGI in the germline V gene (reference sequence). CDR3 size: 12 residues. V lost 7 bases and J lost 1, with 6 bases in between. CDR3 sequence (DNA): TGTGCCAGCACAGGAGGCACAGATACGCAGTATTTT. It codes for CASTGGTDTQYF.

This clone was seen only once. This chain connects TRBV11-1 to TRBJ2-3; perhaps TRBD1 as D (6 bases). This CDR3 is built from 18 residues. Germline values: CDR1 SGHAT, CDR2 FQDESV (reference sequence). Trimming took 2 bases from V and 2 from J, leaving 20 bases between them. In DNA form, the CDR3 reads TGTGCCAGCAGCTTAAACGGGGCGGACAGACTAATCACAGATACGCAGTATTTT. Protein product: CASSLNGADRLITDTQYF.

On this clone: Other DNA sequences in this specimen translate into the identical CDR3. The chain employs TRBV15 and TRBJ1-5; D not resolved. CDR3 length: 13 residues. V lost 1 base to trimming and J lost 3 bases, with 4 bases between them. The germline gives CDR1 LNHNV, CDR2 YYDKDF (reference sequence). The CDR3 DNA follows: TGTGCCACCAGCAGAGGGGTCAATCAGCCCCAGCATTTT. It is translated as CATSRGVNQPQHF.

The chain uses TRBV7-2 and TRBJ2-1; 9 positions agree with TRBD2. After removal of 1 base from V and 9 bases from J, the junction contained 7 bases not matched to a gene. The CDR3 consists of 15 residues. Germline-derived CDR1 and CDR2 are SGHTA and FQGNSA. In DNA, the CDR3 is TGTGCCAGCAGCTTAGGTTTAGCGGGAGTCCGTGAGCAGTTCTTC. The encoded protein is CASSLGLAGVREQFF.

The chain joins TRBV5-6 to TRBJ2-1, with 9 bases fitting TRBD2. V was clipped by 4 bases and J by 4 bases; unmatched bases: 12. Germline lookup yields CDR1 SGHDT and CDR2 YYEEEE. The CDR3 contains 17 residues. The CDR3 coding sequence is TGTGCCAGCAGCCTCTCGCTAGCGGGGTCGCTTTACAATGAGCAGTTCTTC. Encoded protein: CASSLSLAGSLYNEQFF.

The chain links TRBV4-2 to TRBJ1-1; D uncertain. Trimming took off 3 bases at V and 2 bases at J, with 10 bases between the two ends. The CDR3 loop spans 14 amino acids. Germline CDR1 LGHNA, CDR2 YNFKEQ. The CDR3 nucleotides are TGTGCCAGCAGCCACCCCGACGGAAACACTGAAGCTTTCTTT. This gives the protein CASSHPDGNTEAFF.

The V and J genes are TRBV2 and TRBJ2-7, with D possibly being TRBD2 (5 bases). V lost 0 bases, J lost 12 bases, and 18 bases lay in between. The CDR3 has 14 residues. Germline CDR1 reads SNHLY; CDR2 reads FYNNEI. The CDR3 region is CASSEAWAGTVWYF. The CDR3 region has the DNA TGTGCCAGCAGTGAAGCGTGGGCGGGCACCGTCTGGTACTTC.

V gene TRBV4-1 combines with J gene TRBJ1-1; no clear D gene. With 2 bases removed from V and 4 bases from J, the gap between germline ends came to 14 bases. The CDR3 is 15 residues long. CDR1 MGHRA and CDR2 YSYEKL come from the germline V gene. CDR3 DNA: TGCGCCAGCAGCCAAATTCCCTCCGGGCGCACTGAAGCTTTCTTT. It is translated as CASSQIPSGRTEAFF.

V is TRBV5-1 and J is TRBJ2-3; TRBD1 is a possible D gene (5 bases). Germline V gene data show CDR1 as SGHRS and CDR2 as YFSETQ. CDR3 size: 13 residues. The V gene lost 0 bases and the J gene lost 7 bases, with 9 bases spanning the gap. The chain's CDR3 is CASSLEQGNTQYF. The CDR3 DNA follows: TGCGCCAGCAGCTTGGAGCAGGGAAATACGCAGTATTTT.

On this clone itself: Other DNA variants within this sample encode the same CDR3. The chain couples TRBV5-1 to TRBJ2-7, with no clear D. Trimming took off 0 bases at V and 5 bases at J, with 6 bases between the two ends. Germline V lookup: CDR1 SGHRS, CDR2 YFSETQ. CDR3 size: 12 residues. For the CDR3, the DNA is TGCGCCAGCAGCTTGGATGTGGACGAGCAGTACTTC. Translating it yields CASSLDVDEQYF.

This clone has at least ten counts. This chain links TRBV5-1 with TRBJ2-4; 8 bases align to TRBD1. The junction had 2 bases not matched to a gene; V was cut back by 4 bases and J by 8 bases. The CDR3 extends over 12 amino acids. Germline V lookup: CDR1 SGHRS, CDR2 YFSETQ. The CDR3 protein is CASSRGQDIQYF. CDR3 sequence (DNA): TGCGCCAGCAGCAGGGGACAGGACATTCAGTACTTC.

The chain recombines TRBV10-3 with TRBJ1-1; D is perhaps TRBD1 (6 bases). V shed 6 bases and J shed 1 base, with 9 bases lying between them. Germline V CDR1 and CDR2: ENHRY, SYGVKD. There are 13 residues in the CDR3. CDR3 amino acids: CAISADRNTEAFF. DNA of the CDR3: TGTGCCATCAGCGCGGACAGGAACACTGAAGCTTTCTTT.

The chain uses TRBV7-9 and TRBJ1-4; 9 bases map to TRBD1. The CDR3 loop spans 16 amino acids. CDR1 is SEHNR and CDR2 is FQNEAQ in the germline V gene (reference sequence). V shed 4 bases, J shed 4 bases, and the junction held 7 bases outside the gene matches. Written as DNA, the CDR3 is TGTGCCAGCAGCTCACCGGGACAGGGCTTTAATGAAAAACTGTTTTTT. Encoded protein: CASSSPGQGFNEKLFF.

The gene calls are TRBV10-2 and TRBJ2-5, with 8 bases matching TRBD1. Per germline, CDR1 WSHSY and CDR2 SAAADI. The CDR3 covers 14 residues. The V and J ends lost 6 bases and 5 bases, in that order; junction bases with no gene match: 8. The CDR3 DNA sequence: TGCGCCAGCAGCTGGGACAGGAGGACGGAGACCCAGTACTTC. The encoded protein is CASSWDRRTETQYF.

This clone is a singleton in its sample. This chain links TRBV29-1 with TRBJ1-1, with 9 bases matching TRBD1. Germline lookup yields CDR1 SQVTM and CDR2 ANQGSEA. The CDR3 runs to 14 residues. V was pared by 4 bases and J by 0 bases, with 3 bases of the junction left unmatched. CDR3 in amino acids: CSVGTGGLNTEAFF. The CDR3 DNA reads as TGCAGCGTTGGCACAGGGGGCCTGAACACTGAAGCTTTCTTT. Full variable domain (remainder filled in from reference TRBV29-1 and TRBJ1-1): SAVISQKPSRDICQRGTSLTIQCQVDSQVTMMFWYRQQPGQSLTLIATANQGSEATYESGFVIDKFPISRPNLTFSTLTVSNMSPEDSSIYLCSVGTGGLNTEAFFGQGTRLTVV.

The chain joins TRBV6-6 to TRBJ2-1, with 7 positions matching TRBD2. The CDR3 totals 15 residues. In germline, CDR1 is MNHNY, CDR2 SVGAGI (reference sequence). Trimming took 1 base from V and 1 from J; bases not matched to a gene: 1. The CDR3 region has the DNA TGTGCCAGCAGTTACTTAGCGGGTTCCTACAATGAGCAGTTCTTC. Encoded protein: CASSYLAGSYNEQFF.

The chain combines TRBV27 with TRBJ2-1, with D uncertain. Germline V gives CDR1 MNHEY, CDR2 SMNVEV (reference sequence). The CDR3 extends over 14 amino acids. V lost 5 bases, J lost 4 bases, and 12 bases lay in between. As DNA, the CDR3 is TGTGCCAGCAGTCTAGACCTAAAATACAATGAGCAGTTCTTC. This translates into CASSLDLKYNEQFF.

The chain employs TRBV4-3 and TRBJ2-3; maybe TRBD2 (6 bases). Trimming removed 0 bases at V and 7 bases at J, with 17 bases between. This CDR3 region has 16 residues. In germline, CDR1 is LGHNA, CDR2 YSLEER. In nucleotides, the CDR3 is TGCGCCAGCAGCCAAGATCTGAGAAGCGGGTTTAATACGCAGTATTTT. Protein product: CASSQDLRSGFNTQYF.

Worth noting for this clone: This CDR3 is also generated by other DNA sequences in the sample. This chain connects TRBV5-1 to TRBJ2-5; D unresolved. The V end was cut by 3 bases, the J end by 0 bases, with 0 bases between. Germline loops: CDR1 SGHRS, CDR2 YFSETQ. CDR3 length: 11 residues. The CDR3 DNA follows: TGCGCCAGCAGCTACCAAGAGACCCAGTACTTC. Translated: CASSYQETQYF.

The chain has TRBV5-6 and TRBJ1-1; TRBD1 agrees at 12 bases. The junction had 8 bases not matched to a gene; V was cut back by 0 bases and J by 5 bases. Germline CDR1 SGHDT, CDR2 YYEEEE. The CDR3 has 17 residues. The DNA for the CDR3 is TGTGCCAGCAGCTTGGTGGGACAGGGGGCGCGAGAAACTGAAGCTTTCTTT. Translating it yields CASSLVGQGARETEAFF.

This clone is a singleton in its sample. V is TRBV11-2 and J is TRBJ2-7; TRBD2 matches 9 bases. This CDR3 has 13 residues. Germline CDR1 is SGHAT and CDR2 is FQNNGV. V shed 1 base and J 10 bases; nucleotides not matched to a gene: 5. The CDR3 sequence: CASSLGAGGPQYF. The CDR3 DNA reads TGTGCCAGCAGCTTAGGGGCGGGAGGGCCACAGTACTTC.

This chain connects TRBV5-1 to TRBJ2-1; 10 bases align to TRBD2. The CDR3 consists of 14 residues. CDR1 and CDR2 (germline): SGHRS, YFSETQ. V shed 4 bases, J shed 9 bases, and the junction held 7 bases outside the gene matches. CDR3 loop: CASSDPSGSSEQFF. CDR3 DNA sequence: TGCGCCAGCAGCGATCCTAGCGGGAGCAGTGAGCAGTTCTTC.